The rows below give T cell receptor beta chains drawn from one sample of a study of blood T cell repertoires in COVID-19. Assay used: immunoSEQ multiplex PCR; TCRdb lists only in-frame clones, some missing. The sample consists of 90,000 to 140,000 clones, roughly 80% of them appearing once. The sequencing sample was made of peripheral blood. The receptor set was obtained from a woman aged 70-85 years with acute or convalescent COVID-19. The CDR3 runs from the conserved cysteine through the conserved F or W.

j_call v_call cdr3_aa
TRBJ2-7 TRBV7-9 CASSQGGRQEQYF
TRBJ2-1 TRBV3-1/TRBV3-2 CASSLRGANEQFF
TRBJ2-2 TRBV19 CASSIARVNGELFF
TRBJ2-4 TRBV5-4 CASSPGGLAKNIQYF
TRBJ2-7 TRBV5-4 CASSPSIAYEQYF
TRBJ1-2 TRBV28 CASVGAGYTF
TRBJ2-1 TRBV11-2 CASSSWTLPRDEQFF
TRBJ1-6 TRBV2 CASSGTVNSPLHF
TRBJ2-3 TRBV18 CASSPPSTGWADTQYF
TRBJ2-5 TRBV3-1/TRBV3-2 CASSQAAGGGRETQYF
TRBJ2-7 TRBV11-3 CASSQGGGQTYEQYF
TRBJ2-3 TRBV12-5 CASGRGGATDTQYF
TRBJ2-7 TRBV6-5 CASSIWGGHEQYF
TRBJ2-1 TRBV11-2 CASSLETTRQFSSYNEQFF